The clone carrying this T cell receptor beta chain occurred a few times. Its antigen is currently unknown. Here immunoSEQ multiplex PCR was the method, and the copy in TCRdb shows in-frame clones only, minus some. This table holds 95,000 to 150,000 clones, approximately 88% found once. The sample is drawn from a study of T cell responses to AZD1222 COVID-19 vaccine. Study-level points and caveats: Nearly half of the spike-specific TCRs reportedly recognize variant regions that carry no mutations. When two AZD1222 doses had been given, Spike-specific TCR breadth and depth rose. Repertoire sampling occurred only after the peak T cell response.

The CDR3 is 16 amino acids. The germline V and J ends were trimmed by 4 bases and 2 bases, with 16 bases remaining between them. The germline CDR1 and CDR2 sequences are KGHDR and SFDVKD. Source: peripheral blood, taken on day 0 of AZD1222 vaccination. The chain carries TRBV24-1 and TRBJ1-2; tentatively, D is TRBD1 (5 bases). This TCR was recovered from an adult in good health. Here the CDR3 DNA reads TGTGCCACCAGTGAACCCACAGGAGGTCCCAACTATGGCTACACCTTC. Amino acid sequence: CATSEPTGGPNYGYTF.